The rows below give T cell receptor beta chains drawn from one sample of a study of CD8 T cells in ankylosing spondylitis. In TCRdb, the 5' RACE reads were re-called with MiXCR into one record per CDR3 protein. The sample has about 200,000 distinct CDR3 sequences, more than 10% seen once; the top ten hold about 15%. The sequencing sample was made of blood, either unsorted or a sorted T cell fraction (not recorded which). These receptors were obtained from a male donor with ankylosing spondylitis or in good health (not recorded which). CDR3s include the opening cysteine and the closing phenylalanine or tryptophan. The D gene is left open where the match is weak. Expanded clones are given a class, and other clones once, few, many or no size at all.

>NA|TRBJ1-2|NA|TRBV3-1
TGTGCCAGCAGCCAAGATGTTGCGTGGCCGGGCTACACCTTC
CASSQDVAWPGYTF
>NA|TRBJ2-1|NA|TRBV3-1
TGTGCCAGCAGCCAAGGGGGGGCGCCTAACAATGAGCAGTTCTTC
CASSQGGAPNNEQFF
>few|TRBJ2-7|TRBD2|TRBV4-2
TGTGCCAGCAGCCAATCCCTGGGACTAGCGGGCTTCTACGAGCAGTACTTC
CASSQSLGLAGFYEQYF
>few|TRBJ2-7|TRBD2|TRBV9
TGTGCCAGCAGCGTTGGACTAGCGGGCCCCGAGCAGTACTTC
CASSVGLAGPEQYF
>NA|TRBJ1-6|TRBD1|TRBV20-1
TGCAGTGCTAGAGGCACGGACAGGGGTTCACCCCTCCACTTT
CSARGTDRGSPLHF
>many|TRBJ2-7|NA|TRBV20-1
TGCAGTGCTAGAGTTGGGGTTTATAATGACGAGCAGTACTTC
CSARVGVYNDEQYF
>few|TRBJ2-1|NA|TRBV12-3/TRBV12-4
TGTGCCAGCAGTTTGGACAACGACGAGCAGTTCTTC
CASSLDNDEQFF
>NA|TRBJ2-1|TRBD2|TRBV3-1
TGTGCCAGCAGCCAAGTTGAGCGGGGGGGCTCCTACAATGAGCAGTTCTTC
CASSQVERGGSYNEQFF
>few|TRBJ1-2|NA|TRBV4-1
TGCGCCAGCAGCCAAGGGACAGTCTATGGCTACACCTTC
CASSQGTVYGYTF
>many|TRBJ2-7|NA|TRBV20-1
TGCAGTGCTAGAGATCAGGCCCGGGACCGGTCCTACGAGCAGTACTTC
CSARDQARDRSYEQYF
>few|TRBJ1-2|TRBD1|TRBV5-6
TGTGCCAGCAGCGCCTCCAGGGGGATCTATGGCTACACCTTC
CASSASRGIYGYTF
>few|TRBJ2-3|NA|TRBV11-2
TGTGCCAGCAGCCCACGCCAGGGCCCTAGCACAGATACGCAGTATTTT
CASSPRQGPSTDTQYF
>few|TRBJ2-7|NA|TRBV4-1
TGCGCCAGCAGCCTGATTAGCGGAACCACCTACGAGCAGTACTTC
CASSLISGTTYEQYF
>NA|TRBJ2-5|NA|TRBV29-1
TGCAGCGTGACCCCTCGGAAAAGCGGCGAAGAGACCCAGTACTTC
CSVTPRKSGEETQYF
>many|TRBJ2-7|NA|TRBV29-1
TGCAGCGTTGAGGGAGTGGGTGGGAGCTCCTACGAGCAGTACTTC
CSVEGVGGSSYEQYF
>many|TRBJ2-1|TRBD2|TRBV11-2
TGTGCCAGCAGCTTGGCGGGAGGGTACAATGAGCAGTTCTTC
CASSLAGGYNEQFF
>few|TRBJ2-7|NA|TRBV15
TGTGCCACTTCAAAGGGGGGTCGTTTCCCCGAGCAGTACTTC
CATSKGGRFPEQYF
>many|TRBJ2-3|NA|TRBV14
TGTGCCAGCAGCCAAGACACTTTCACAGATACGCAGTATTTT
CASSQDTFTDTQYF
>few|TRBJ2-5|NA|TRBV12-3/TRBV12-4
TGTGCCAGCAGTTTTAGTAGACCCCAAGAGACCCAGTACTTC
CASSFSRPQETQYF
>NA|TRBJ1-2|NA|TRBV3-1
TGTGCCAGCAGCCCGGACGGTGCCTATGGCTACACCTTC
CASSPDGAYGYTF
>few|TRBJ1-1|TRBD1|TRBV12-3/TRBV12-4
TGTGCCAGCAGTTTAATTACAGGGGTAGGTTTAAGGGACACTGAAGCTTTCTTT
CASSLITGVGLRDTEAFF
>many|TRBJ1-2|NA|TRBV4-1
TGCGCCAGCAGCCGGGCCGGGACATCGAACTATGGCTACACCTTC
CASSRAGTSNYGYTF
>NA|TRBJ2-7|NA|TRBV30
TGTGCCTGGAGTTCGGTAGGGGCGGTTGGCGAGCAGTACTTC
CAWSSVGAVGEQYF
>few|TRBJ2-1|TRBD2|TRBV20-1
TGCAGTGCCGAACGGACTAGCGACTACAATGAGCAGTTCTTC
CSAERTSDYNEQFF
>NA|TRBJ2-7|NA|TRBV7-9
TGTGCCACCTCGACCGGAGCGGCCTACGAGCAGTACTTC
CATSTGAAYEQYF
>NA|TRBJ2-7|TRBD1|TRBV6-1
TGTGCCAGCAGTGTTCAGGGGGCACCCTACGAGCAGTACTTC
CASSVQGAPYEQYF
>few|TRBJ1-2|NA|TRBV12-3/TRBV12-4
TGTGCCAGCAAAACAGCCTTATATGGCTACACCTTC
CASKTALYGYTF
>few|TRBJ1-6|TRBD1|TRBV4-1
TGCGCCAGCAGCCCTGGACAGGGGCGGTCACCCCTCCACTTT
CASSPGQGRSPLHF
>few|TRBJ2-4|TRBD1|TRBV4-1
TGCGCCAGCAGCCATAACCTACAGGGGGGAAACATTCAGTACTTC
CASSHNLQGGNIQYF
>NA|TRBJ2-5|NA|TRBV6-6
TGTGCCAGCAGTTACCGCCTAGAGACCCAGTACTTC
CASSYRLETQYF
>many|TRBJ2-3|TRBD2|TRBV11-1
TGTGCCAGCACCGCCGGGAACGGCCATAGCGGGGGGGCGGTAGATACGCAGTATTTT
CASTAGNGHSGGAVDTQYF
>NA|TRBJ2-1|NA|TRBV20-1
TGCAGTGCCACTGAAGCGCTGAGCTCCTACAATGAGCAGTTCTTC
CSATEALSSYNEQFF
>few|TRBJ2-3|TRBD2|TRBV5-1
TGCGCCAGCAGCTCTCTAAGCGGGAGGGCCCCAGATACGCAGTATTTT
CASSSLSGRAPDTQYF
>many|TRBJ2-7|NA|TRBV27
TGTGCCAGCAGTTTTGGCGGGGATTCCGAGCAGTACTTC
CASSFGGDSEQYF
>NA|TRBJ1-1|NA|TRBV29-1
TGCAGCGTTGAAGGCGCAGGGCTAGGCACTGAAGCTTTCTTT
CSVEGAGLGTEAFF
>NA|TRBJ2-2|NA|TRBV12-3/TRBV12-4
TGTGCCAGCACCGATAGGGTGGGGGGAACCGGGGAGCTGTTTTTT
CASTDRVGGTGELFF
>few|TRBJ2-3|NA|TRBV25-1
TGTGCCAGCGACCCCGGGGATACGCAGTATTTT
CASDPGDTQYF
>NA|TRBJ1-4|NA|TRBV6-1
TGTGCCAGCAGTGACCTTACAGGATTCAATGAAAAACTGTTTTTT
CASSDLTGFNEKLFF
>few|TRBJ2-6|TRBD1|TRBV4-1
TGCGCCAGCAGCCAAGATAGGACAGGAGACTCTGGGGCCAACGTCCTGACTTTC
CASSQDRTGDSGANVLTF
>few|TRBJ2-3|NA|TRBV4-1
TGCGCCAGCAGCCAAGTCACTCGGGGGCTCACAGATACGCAGTATTTT
CASSQVTRGLTDTQYF
>few|TRBJ2-1|TRBD2|TRBV20-1
TGCAGTGCTCAACCGGGGGGAGGGGAGCAGTTCTTC
CSAQPGGGEQFF
>few|TRBJ2-1|TRBD2|TRBV6-1
TGTGCCAGCTCCGCCGGGACTAGCATTGAGCAGTTCTTC
CASSAGTSIEQFF
>many|TRBJ2-1|NA|TRBV12-3/TRBV12-4
TGTGCCACCATAGTAGGGGGGAATGAGCAGTTCTTC
CATIVGGNEQFF
>NA|TRBJ1-1|NA|TRBV5-6
TGTGCCAGCAGCTATGTGTCCACTGAAGCTTTCTTT
CASSYVSTEAFF
>many|TRBJ2-1|TRBD2|TRBV6-4
TGTGCCAGCAGTCGCGGGAGCGGATCCTACAATGAGCAGTTCTTC
CASSRGSGSYNEQFF
>NA|TRBJ1-1|NA|TRBV6-6
TGTGCCAGCAGTTACCTCAGGGGCGCTGAAGCTTTCTTT
CASSYLRGAEAFF
>many|TRBJ1-2|NA|TRBV3-1
TGTGCCAGCAGTCCAGGGAGCGGCTACACCTTC
CASSPGSGYTF
>few|TRBJ2-3|TRBD2|TRBV9
TGTGCCAGCAGCCCGGTAGCGGGAGCGATAGATACGCAGTATTTT
CASSPVAGAIDTQYF
>NA|TRBJ1-1|NA|TRBV3-1
TGTGCCAGCAGCCAAGTCGTAGGGGATGAAGCTTTCTTT
CASSQVVGDEAFF
>few|TRBJ2-1|TRBD2|TRBV29-1
TGCAGCGTTGACTCGGCGGGGGAGGGGATACTGTTCTTC
CSVDSAGEGILFF
>many|TRBJ2-3|TRBD2|TRBV5-1
TGCGCCAGCAGCTTGGGACTAGCGGGAGACACAGATACGCAGTATTTT
CASSLGLAGDTDTQYF
>many|TRBJ2-1|NA|TRBV5-6
TGTGCCAGCAGCTTGGGACCAAGCTCCTACAATGAGCAGTTCTTC
CASSLGPSSYNEQFF